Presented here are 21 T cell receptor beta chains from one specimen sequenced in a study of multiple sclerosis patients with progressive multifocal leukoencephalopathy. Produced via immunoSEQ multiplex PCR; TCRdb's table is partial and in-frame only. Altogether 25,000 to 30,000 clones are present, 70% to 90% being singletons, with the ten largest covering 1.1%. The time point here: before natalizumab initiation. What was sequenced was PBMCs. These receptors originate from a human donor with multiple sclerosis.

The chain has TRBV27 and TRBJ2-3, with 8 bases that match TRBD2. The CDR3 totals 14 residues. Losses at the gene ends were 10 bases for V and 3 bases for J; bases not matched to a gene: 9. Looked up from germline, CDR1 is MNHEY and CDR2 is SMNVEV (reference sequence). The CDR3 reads CATKRTSQTDTQYF. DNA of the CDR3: TGTGCCACAAAGAGGACTAGCCAAACAGATACGCAGTATTTT.

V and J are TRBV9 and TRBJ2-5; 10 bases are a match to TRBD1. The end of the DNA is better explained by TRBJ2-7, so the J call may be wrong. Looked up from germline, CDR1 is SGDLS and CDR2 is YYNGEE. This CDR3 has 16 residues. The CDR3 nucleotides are TGTGCCAGCAGCGTAGGGGGGACAGGGGAAGGCTACGAGCAGTACTTC. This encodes CASSVGGTGEGYEQYF.

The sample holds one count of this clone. CDR3 DNA: TGTGCCAGCAGCTTGGAAGAGAACACTGAAGCTTTCTTT. Amino acids: CASSLEENTEAFF. The rearrangement joins TRBV11-3 to TRBJ1-1; unclear D gene. CDR1 is SGHNT, CDR2 YENEEA, per germline. The CDR3 totals 13 residues. V lost 3 bases and J lost 1, with 6 bases in between. Supplemented by reference TRBV11-3 and TRBJ1-1, the full variable domain reads EAGVVQSPRYKIIEKKQPVAFWCNPISGHNTLYWYLQNLGQGPELLIRYENEEAVDDSQLPKDRFSAERLKGVDSTLKIQPAELGDSAVYLCASSLEENTEAFFGQGTRLTVV.

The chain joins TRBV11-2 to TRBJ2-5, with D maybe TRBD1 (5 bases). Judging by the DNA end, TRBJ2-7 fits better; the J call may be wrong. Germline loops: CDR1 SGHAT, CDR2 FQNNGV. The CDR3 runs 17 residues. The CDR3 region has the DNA TGTGCCAGCAGCTTAATGGTCGACAGCTCCTCGACGTACGAGCAGTACTTC. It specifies CASSLMVDSSSTYEQYF.

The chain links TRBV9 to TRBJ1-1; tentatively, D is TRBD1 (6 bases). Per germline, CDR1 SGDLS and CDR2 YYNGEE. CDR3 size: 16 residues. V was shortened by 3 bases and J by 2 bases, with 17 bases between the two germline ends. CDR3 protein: CASSATLDRPNTEAFF. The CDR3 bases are TGTGCCAGCAGCGCCACATTGGACAGACCTAACACTGAAGCTTTCTTT.

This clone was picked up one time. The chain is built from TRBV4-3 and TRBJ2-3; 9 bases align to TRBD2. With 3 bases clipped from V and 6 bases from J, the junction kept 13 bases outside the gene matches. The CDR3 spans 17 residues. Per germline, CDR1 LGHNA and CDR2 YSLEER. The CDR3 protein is CASSHRPGTSPFDTQYF. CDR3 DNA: TGCGCCAGCAGCCACCGACCCGGGACTAGCCCTTTCGATACGCAGTATTTT.

The CDR3 DNA sequence: TGTGCCAGCAGCTGGGGACAGCTGTACCAAGAGACCCAGTACTTC. Its translation: CASSWGQLYQETQYF. The chain is built from TRBV5-5 and TRBJ2-5, with 7 positions matching TRBD1. The ends lost 3 bases at V and 0 bases at J; junction bases unmatched: 5. Germline assignment: CDR1 SGHKS and CDR2 YYEKEE (reference sequence). The CDR3 consists of 15 residues.

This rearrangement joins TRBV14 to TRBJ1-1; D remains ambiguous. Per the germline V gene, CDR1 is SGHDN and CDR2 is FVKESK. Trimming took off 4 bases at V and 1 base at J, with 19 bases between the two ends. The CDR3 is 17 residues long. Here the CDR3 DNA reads TGTGCCAGCAGCCCCTTCGTTGGCGCTCGGGGGAACACTGAAGCTTTCTTT. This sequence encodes CASSPFVGARGNTEAFF.

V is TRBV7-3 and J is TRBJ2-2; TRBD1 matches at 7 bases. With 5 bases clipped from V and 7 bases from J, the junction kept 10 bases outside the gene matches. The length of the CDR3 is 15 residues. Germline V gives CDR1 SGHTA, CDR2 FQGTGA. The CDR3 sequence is CASSPAPYRGGELFF. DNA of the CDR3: TGTGCCAGCAGCCCCGCCCCTTACAGGGGCGGGGAGCTGTTTTTT.

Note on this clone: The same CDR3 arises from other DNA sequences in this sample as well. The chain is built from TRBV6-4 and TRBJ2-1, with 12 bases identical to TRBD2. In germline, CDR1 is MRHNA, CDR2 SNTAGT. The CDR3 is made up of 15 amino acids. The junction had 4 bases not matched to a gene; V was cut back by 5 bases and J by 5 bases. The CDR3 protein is CASSRTSGGNNEQFF. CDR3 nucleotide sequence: TGTGCCAGCAGTCGAACTAGCGGGGGGAACAATGAGCAGTTCTTC.

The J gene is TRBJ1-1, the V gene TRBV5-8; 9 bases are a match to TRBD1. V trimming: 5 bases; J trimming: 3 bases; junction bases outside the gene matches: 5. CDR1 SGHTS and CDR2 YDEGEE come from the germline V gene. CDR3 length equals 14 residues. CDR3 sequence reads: CASRPGQGYTEAFF. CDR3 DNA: TGTGCCAGCAGGCCAGGACAGGGGTACACTGAAGCTTTCTTT.

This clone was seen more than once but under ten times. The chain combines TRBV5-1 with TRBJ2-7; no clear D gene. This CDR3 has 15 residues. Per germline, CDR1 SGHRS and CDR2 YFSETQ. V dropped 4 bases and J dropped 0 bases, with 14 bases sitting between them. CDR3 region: CASSVQRSPSYEQYF. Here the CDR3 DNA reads TGCGCCAGCAGCGTGCAAAGATCCCCCTCCTACGAGCAGTACTTC. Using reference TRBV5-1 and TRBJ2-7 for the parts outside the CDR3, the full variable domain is KAGVTQTPRYLIKTRGQQVTLSCSPISGHRSVSWYQQTPGQGLQFLFEYFSETQRNKGNFPGRFSGRQFSNSRSEMNVSTLELGDSALYLCASSVQRSPSYEQYFGPGTRLTVT.

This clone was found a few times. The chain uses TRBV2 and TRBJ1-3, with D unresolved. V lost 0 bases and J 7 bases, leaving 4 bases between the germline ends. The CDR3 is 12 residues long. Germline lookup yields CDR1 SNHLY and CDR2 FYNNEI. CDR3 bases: TGTGCCAGCAGTGAAGCGGAGAACACCATATATTTT. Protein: CASSEAENTIYF.

CDR3 sequence (DNA): TGCGCCAGCAGCCTGGGGGAGCCCACAGATACGCAGTATTTT. Translating gives CASSLGEPTDTQYF. This chain joins TRBV5-1 and TRBJ2-3; D is possibly TRBD1 or TRBD2 (5 bases each). The germline gives CDR1 SGHRS, CDR2 YFSETQ. V lost 4 bases to trimming and J lost 2 bases, with 11 bases between them. This CDR3 region has 14 residues.

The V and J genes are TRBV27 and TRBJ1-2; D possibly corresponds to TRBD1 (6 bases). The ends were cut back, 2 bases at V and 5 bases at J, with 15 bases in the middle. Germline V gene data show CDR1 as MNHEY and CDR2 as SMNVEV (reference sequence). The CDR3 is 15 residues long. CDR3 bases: TGTGCCAGCAGTTTAGGGGAAGGGGGGCGTTATGGCTACACCTTC. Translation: CASSLGEGGRYGYTF.

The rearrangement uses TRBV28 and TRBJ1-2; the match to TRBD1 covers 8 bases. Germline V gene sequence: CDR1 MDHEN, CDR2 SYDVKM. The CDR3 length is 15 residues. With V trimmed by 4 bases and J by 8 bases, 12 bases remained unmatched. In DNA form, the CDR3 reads TGTGCCAGCAGTTCCCCCCCAGGGGGCGCGGGGGGCTACACCTTC. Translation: CASSSPPGGAGGYTF.

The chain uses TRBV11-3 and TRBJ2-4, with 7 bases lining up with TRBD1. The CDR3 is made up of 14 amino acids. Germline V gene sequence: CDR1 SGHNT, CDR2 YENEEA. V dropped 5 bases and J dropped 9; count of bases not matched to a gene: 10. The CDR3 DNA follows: TGTGCCAGCAGCCTGTATGGGACAGCCCCCATTCAGTACTTC. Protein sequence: CASSLYGTAPIQYF.

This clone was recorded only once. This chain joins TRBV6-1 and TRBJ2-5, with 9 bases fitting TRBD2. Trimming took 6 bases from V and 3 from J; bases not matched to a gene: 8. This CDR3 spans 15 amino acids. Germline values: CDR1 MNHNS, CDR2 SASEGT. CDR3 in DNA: TGTGCCAGCAGACCGGGACTAGCCCGAAAAGAGACCCAGTACTTC. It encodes CASRPGLARKETQYF.

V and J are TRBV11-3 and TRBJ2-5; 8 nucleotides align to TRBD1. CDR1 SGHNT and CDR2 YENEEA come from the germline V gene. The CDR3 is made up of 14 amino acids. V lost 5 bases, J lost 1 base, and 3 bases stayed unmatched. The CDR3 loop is CASSVGQGQETQYF. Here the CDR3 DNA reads TGTGCCAGCAGCGTTGGACAGGGCCAAGAGACCCAGTACTTC.

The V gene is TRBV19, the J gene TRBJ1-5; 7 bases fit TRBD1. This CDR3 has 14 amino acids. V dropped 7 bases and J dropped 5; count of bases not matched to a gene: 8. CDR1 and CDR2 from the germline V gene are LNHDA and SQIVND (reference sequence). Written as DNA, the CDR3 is TGTGCCAGTACCTCCGGCAGGGGGTATCAGCCCCAGCATTTT. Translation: CASTSGRGYQPQHF. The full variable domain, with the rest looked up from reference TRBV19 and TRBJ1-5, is DGGITQSPKYLFRKEGQNVTLSCEQNLNHDAMYWYRQDPGQGLRLIYYSQIVNDFQKGDIAEGYSVSREKKESFPLTVTSAQKNPTAFYLCASTSGRGYQPQHFGDGTRLSIL.

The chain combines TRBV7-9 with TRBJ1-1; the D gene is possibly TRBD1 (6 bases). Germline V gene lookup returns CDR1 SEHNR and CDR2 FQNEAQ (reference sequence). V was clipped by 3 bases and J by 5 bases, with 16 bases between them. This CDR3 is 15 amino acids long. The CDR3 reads CASSFGKGGWTEAFF. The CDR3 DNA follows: TGTGCCAGCAGCTTCGGAAAGGGGGGGTGGACTGAAGCTTTCTTT.